These 19 T cell receptor beta chains originate from one sample sequenced in a study of CD8+ T cells in alopecia areata. RNA extraction was followed by reverse transcription into cDNA, which acted as the sequencing template. The method was immunoSEQ multiplex PCR; TCRdb's version includes in-frame clones alone and lacks a portion of them. The data show roughly 120,000 clones, with none appearing a single time. The sequencing sample was made of lesional skin. The receptors come from a C3H/HeJ mouse with alopecia areata. For this strain, the MHC haplotype corresponds to H2-k.

This clone was observed a few times. Gene names are the mouse ones. The read gets to within 4 residues of the CDR3 end, and the germline J gene fills in the rest. The chain couples TRBV13-3 to TRBJ2-5; TRBD1 matches 7 bases. Germline-derived CDR1 and CDR2 are NNHDY and SYVADS. V was clipped by 3 bases and J by 0 bases; unmatched bases: 7. The CDR3 spans 16 residues. The CDR3 spells CASSGRDSINQDTQYF. The covered CDR3 bases are TGTGCCAGCAGTGGACGGGACAGTATTAACCAAGAC.

Details on this clone: Gene and germline names: mouse. The CDR3 end falls 4 residues outside the read, so it is completed with the germline J gene. This chain connects TRBV13-3 to TRBJ1-4; 7 bases match TRBD1. This CDR3 comprises 15 residues. Germline assignment: CDR1 NNHDY and CDR2 SYVADS. The CDR3 protein is CASSDARGRGERLFF. Partial CDR3 DNA: TGTGCCAGCAGTGATGCAAGGGGGCGCGGCGAA.

This clone was detected only a few times. The gene symbols are mouse symbols. The read comes to an end 4 residues before the CDR3 does, leaving the germline J gene to fill in the end. V and J are TRBV13-3 and TRBJ2-3; 7 bases align to TRBD1. CDR1 is NNHDY, CDR2 SYVADS, per germline. V shed 2 bases and J 1 base; nucleotides not matched to a gene: 4. CDR3 length equals 15 residues. The DNA read from the CDR3 is TGTGCCAGCAGTGACTGGCAGGGGGGTGCAGAA. This gives the protein CASSDWQGGAE. The whole CDR3 region reads CASSDWQGGAETLYF.

Concerning this clone: A much bigger clone sits one base away, suggesting this may be a read error. The genes and germline here are from mouse. The read falls 4 residues short of the CDR3 end, and the missing part is taken from the germline J gene. The V and J genes are TRBV13-1 and TRBJ1-2; 8 nucleotides align to TRBD1. With 0 bases clipped from V and 1 base from J, the junction kept 2 bases outside the gene matches. Germline-derived CDR1 and CDR2 are NSHNY and SYGAGN. The CDR3 is 15 amino acids. This CDR3 is CASSDATGGNSDYTF. The sequenced part of the CDR3 DNA is TGTGCCAGCAGTGATGCAACAGGGGGAAACTCC.

A remark on this clone: All gene names here are mouse names. This chain's CDR3 is CASRLGGANTLYF. The CDR3 bases that were read are TGTGCCAGCAGACTGGGGGGTGCAAAC. The chain has TRBV13-3 and TRBJ2-4, with TRBD2 matching 9 bases. The read falls 4 residues short of the CDR3 end, and the missing part is taken from the germline J gene. Germline CDR1 and CDR2: NNHDY and SYVADS. The length of the CDR3 is 13 residues.

This clone has a handful of counts. Gene names are the mouse ones. The chain's CDR3 is CASGDNRGAETLYF. The covered CDR3 bases are TGTGCCAGCGGTGATAACAGGGGAGCAGAA. This sequence joins TRBV13-2 and TRBJ2-3, with 7 bases lining up with TRBD1. The read ends 4 residues before the CDR3 terminus; that terminus is restored from the germline J gene. J gave up 3 bases and V 1 base, and 2 bases lay outside the gene matches. The CDR3 consists of 14 residues. The V gene's germline CDR1 is NNHNN and CDR2 SYGAGS (reference sequence).

This clone has just a few counts. Gene names are mouse gene names. The read is 4 residues too short to cover the CDR3 end, so that end is filled in from the germline J gene. The V and J genes are TRBV19 and TRBJ2-3; D uncertain. Per the germline V gene, CDR1 is FNHDT and CDR2 is SITEND (reference sequence). This CDR3 has 14 residues. V was shortened by 0 bases and J by 2 bases, with 7 bases between the two germline ends. The CDR3: CASSIARNAETLYF. CDR3 DNA, as far as it was read: TGTGCCAGCAGTATAGCCAGAAATGCAGAA.

As regards this clone: The gene names given are mouse names. The read falls 4 residues short of the CDR3 end, and the missing part is taken from the germline J gene. The V call is TRBV1, the J call TRBJ1-1; maybe TRBD1 (6 bases). CDR1 is NSQYPW, CDR2 LRSPGD, per germline (reference sequence). CDR3 size: 14 residues. V dropped 1 base and J dropped 4 bases, with 10 bases sitting between them. The CDR3 reads CTCSAGGLGTEVFF. CDR3 bases read: TGCACCTGCAGTGCAGGGGGGCTAGGCACA.

A few counts support this clone. All gene names here are mouse names. The sequenced part of the CDR3 DNA is TGTGCCAGCAGCACCACCGGGACAAACAACGAA. Protein sequence: CASSTTGTNNE. The CDR3 in full is CASSTTGTNNERLFF. The chain links TRBV13-3 to TRBJ1-4; D is perhaps TRBD1 (6 bases). The read is 4 residues too short to cover the CDR3 end, so that end is filled in from the germline J gene. V lost 5 bases and J lost 4, with 15 bases in between. CDR1 is NNHDY and CDR2 is SYVADS in the germline V gene. The CDR3 runs 15 residues.

Remarks on this clone: The gene names here belong to mouse. From the germline J gene comes the end of the CDR3, since the read stops 4 residues before it. The rearrangement links TRBV1 to TRBJ2-1, with 8 bases that match TRBD2. J gave up 3 bases and V 0 bases, and 4 bases lay outside the gene matches. The CDR3 extends over 16 amino acids. Germline V gene sequence: CDR1 NSQYPW, CDR2 LRSPGD (reference sequence). The CDR3 protein is CTCSADEGGAYAEQFF. Partial CDR3 DNA: TGCACCTGCAGTGCAGATGAGGGGGGGGCCTATGCT.

This clone was recorded many times. All gene names here are mouse names. The read gets to within 4 residues of the CDR3 end, and the germline J gene fills in the rest. This chain joins TRBV13-3 and TRBJ2-3, with D possibly TRBD1 on 5 matching bases. With 2 bases removed from V and 1 base from J, the gap between germline ends came to 11 bases. Germline CDR1 reads NNHDY; CDR2 reads SYVADS. The CDR3 consists of 15 residues. CDR3 DNA (partial): TGTGCCAGCAGTGAGAGGGTAGGGGGTGCAGAA. This codes for CASSERVGGAE. The full CDR3 protein is CASSERVGGAETLYF.

This clone appeared a few times. Germline and genes here are mouse. Read coverage stops 4 residues before the CDR3 terminus; the germline J gene supplies the remainder. The V gene is TRBV1, the J gene TRBJ2-5, with 9 positions matching TRBD1. Germline V gene data show CDR1 as NSQYPW and CDR2 as LRSPGD (reference sequence). CDR3 length equals 16 residues. The CDR3 reads CTCSADHRGQGDTQYF. CDR3 DNA, as far as it was read: TGCACCTGCAGTGCAGATCACAGGGGGCAGGGAGAC.

This clone was detected a few times. Mouse germline and gene names are used. The CDR3 is cut off 4 residues early in the read; its end comes from the germline J gene. In the same sample, other DNA sequences code for this CDR3. The chain is built from TRBV1 and TRBJ1-4, with 7 nucleotides matching TRBD1. Trimming took 3 bases from V and 5 from J; bases not matched to a gene: 6. This CDR3 has 15 residues. Germline V lookup: CDR1 NSQYPW, CDR2 LRSPGD (reference sequence). CDR3 bases read: TGCACCTGCAGTGCCAGGACAGGTTCAAACGAA. Translation gives CTCSARTGSNE. The entire CDR3 protein is CTCSARTGSNERLFF.

Comment on this clone: Genes and germline come from the mouse. The sequence runs out 4 residues before the end of the CDR3; the remainder is reconstructed from the germline J gene. This sequence joins TRBV1 and TRBJ2-5, with 9 bases lining up with TRBD2. CDR1 NSQYPW and CDR2 LRSPGD come from the germline V gene (reference sequence). The CDR3 totals 13 residues. The CDR3 sequence is CTCSAWGGDTQYF. The part of the CDR3 DNA that was read is TGCACCTGCAGTGCCTGGGGGGGAGAC.

This clone was seen a few times. Mouse gene names and germline throughout. Read coverage stops 4 residues before the CDR3 terminus; the germline J gene supplies the remainder. The chain uses TRBV13-3 and TRBJ2-4; 8 nucleotides line up with TRBD1. CDR3 length: 14 amino acids. Trimming cost V 5 bases and J 2 bases; bases outside gene matches: 4. Germline V CDR1 and CDR2: NNHDY, SYVADS. CDR3 residues: CASRDRGIQNTLYF. CDR3 bases read: TGTGCCAGCAGAGACAGGGGAATTCAAAAC.

This clone occurred a few times. Gene names denote mouse genes. The read stops 4 residues short of the end of the CDR3; the missing end is completed from the germline J gene. This chain connects TRBV19 to TRBJ1-1, with 7 positions matching TRBD1. CDR1 is FNHDT, CDR2 SITEND, per germline (reference sequence). The CDR3 covers 13 residues. The CDR3 spells CASTADRVAEVFF. Incomplete CDR3 DNA: TGTGCCAGCACGGCCGACAGGGTAGCA.

About this clone itself: Gene names and germline refer to mouse. The sequenced fragment ends 4 residues before the CDR3 boundary, so the rest is inferred from the germline J gene. This chain connects TRBV13-3 to TRBJ2-7, with D maybe TRBD2 (7 bases). The CDR3 is 13 amino acids. CDR1 is NNHDY and CDR2 is SYVADS in the germline V gene. The CDR3 sequence: CASSAGGAYEQYF. The sequenced CDR3 bases are TGTGCCAGCAGTGCGGGGGGCGCATAT.

Comment on this clone: Mouse germline and gene names are used. The CDR3 end falls 4 residues outside the read, so it is completed with the germline J gene. V gene TRBV13-1 combines with J gene TRBJ2-3; D gene uncertain. Germline CDR1 reads NSHNY; CDR2 reads SYGAGN. The CDR3 contains 14 residues. The germline V and J ends were trimmed by 2 bases and 0 bases, with 7 bases remaining between them. The sequenced CDR3 bases are TGTGCCAGCAGTGACAAATATAGTGCAGAA. Amino acids: CASSDKYSAE. The full CDR3 protein is CASSDKYSAETLYF.

On this clone: Gene names follow the mouse nomenclature. Read sequence stops 4 residues before the CDR3 end, and the germline J gene provides the missing end. The rearrangement uses TRBV13-3 and TRBJ1-2, with D possibly TRBD1 on 5 matching bases. The V end lost 1 base, the J end lost 3 bases, and 10 bases lay between the germline ends. The germline V gene encodes CDR1 NNHDY and CDR2 SYVADS. This CDR3 has 14 residues. CDR3 sequence: CASSDQGGDSDYTF. The sequenced part of the CDR3 DNA is TGTGCCAGCAGTGATCAGGGAGGGGACTCC.